This T cell receptor (beta chain) was captured in a study of blood T cell repertoires in COVID-19 (dated by TCRdb to 2020 to 2022). With regard to the full study: Samples covering the acute and convalescent phases of COVID-19 were provided by collaborators in the United States, Italy and Spain. The material from the prospective study consisted of cDNA or gDNA derived from T cells, B-cell-depleted T cells, or PBMCs. Deeply sampled blood TCRbeta repertoires from subjects exposed to, actively infected with, or recovered from COVID-19 were included in the dataset. The repertoires were released in a freely available public database intended as a resource for research on the immune response to SARS-CoV-2. Samples were obtained from the ongoing ImmuneRACE study (first 160 participants) and from some 1,200 subjects provided by 6 global collaborators. A de-identified subject ID, COVID-19 status, age in years and sex were almost always included in the sample metadata. Where available, HLA class I and class II types were taken from metadata supplied by the sample provider and were not determined by assay-based typing. Broad study findings and their caveats: The quantity of clinical and demographic metadata differed by source and by participant and was supplied without curation.

For CDR1 and CDR2, the germline V gene lists MNHEY and SVGEGT. Trimming costs V 2 bases and J 0 bases, and their ends lie 11 bases apart. From cysteine to phenylalanine, the CDR3 is 16 amino acids long. Only the CDR3 DNA stays, 48 bases, in frame from base 1. In the prospective study, participants were roughly 18 to 100 years old, resided in 24 geographic areas of the United States, and were enrolled through a virtual design. Cohort assignment in the prospective study relied on participant-reported clinical history from a screening survey and a study questionnaire. ImmuneRACE Cohort 3 recovered participants were defined by two consecutive negative NP/OP PCR tests, healthcare professional clearance, or symptom resolution. In the prospective study, mobile phlebotomists collected whole blood, serum and a nasopharyngeal or oropharyngeal swab from each participant. Prospective study participants could optionally give additional blood draws and questionnaires over an approximately 2-month period. Before DNA extraction, blood samples from the prospective study were shipped at room temperature or frozen.

Details on this clone: Its antigen target is currently unknown. No qualities accompany the bases; no much larger clone lies one base away.

TCRbeta CDR3 regions were amplified from genomic DNA by means of the immunoSEQ Assay, a bias-controlled multiplex PCR. Per the source publication's procedure: The number of nucleated cells in each sample was estimated from the amplification of reference gene primers within the assay. To quantify the absolute abundance of each unique TCRbeta CDR3 rearrangement, sequence reads were collapsed and filtered. For each sample, productive Simpson clonality was calculated as the square root of Simpson's diversity index across productive rearrangements. Sourced from immuneACCESS, this table was stored by TCRdb with only in-frame sequences that have V and J called. A share of the clones is absent; for the studies checked, an unresolved V gene accounts for under half, and the remainder has no known explanation. That table furnishes V, J and clone size, whereas the DNA furnished D and trimming. The sample has about 170,000 clones on record, roughly 87% of them singletons. The top ten clones comprise about 6.5% of the sample.

The clonotype originates from a woman aged 45-65 years who had recovered from COVID-19. Recombination connected TRBV6-2 or TRBV6-3 to TRBJ2-4; 6 matching bases give a weak D call of TRBD1. The sample consisted of PBMCs or T cells enriched from blood (not recorded which). The sequenced DNA is TGTGCCAGCAGTTACGGACAGACACTAGCCAAAAACATTCAGTACTTC. Its product reads: CASSYGQTLAKNIQYF.